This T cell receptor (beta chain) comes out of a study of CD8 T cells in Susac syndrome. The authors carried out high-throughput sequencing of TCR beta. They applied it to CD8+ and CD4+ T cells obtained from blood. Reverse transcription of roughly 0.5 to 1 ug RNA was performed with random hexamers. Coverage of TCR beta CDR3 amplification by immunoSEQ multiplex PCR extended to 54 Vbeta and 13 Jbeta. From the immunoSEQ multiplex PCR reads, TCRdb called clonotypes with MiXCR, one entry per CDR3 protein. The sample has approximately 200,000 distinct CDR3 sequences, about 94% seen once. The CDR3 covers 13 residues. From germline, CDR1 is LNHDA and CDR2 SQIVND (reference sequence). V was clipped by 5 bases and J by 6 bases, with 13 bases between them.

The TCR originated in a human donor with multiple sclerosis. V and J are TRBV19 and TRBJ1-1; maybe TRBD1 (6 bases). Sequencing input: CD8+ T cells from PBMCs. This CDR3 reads CASSSGAGAEAFF. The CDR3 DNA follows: TGTGCCAGTAGTTCAGGGGCGGGCGCTGAAGCTTTCTTT.